This TCR beta chain was sequenced for a study of cytomegalovirus exposure and HLA in healthy donors. The V gene end was trimmed by 0 bases and the J gene end by 5 bases; junction bases not matched to a gene: 0. Per germline, CDR1 SGHRS and CDR2 YFSETQ. The CDR3 totals 13 residues. Amplification used 60 Vbeta primers and 13 Jbeta primers. Libraries were prepared by immunoSEQ multiplex PCR; TCRdb keeps only in-frame clonotypes and omits some of them. The sample has approximately 80,000 clones; the top ten hold less than 1.5%. The chain uses TRBV5-1 and TRBJ2-7; 9 bases fit TRBD1. Source material: PBMCs. The clonotype originates from a woman in her twenties or thirties in good health and CMV-seronegative. The CDR3: CASSLGTGDEQYF. CDR3 in DNA: TGCGCCAGCAGCTTGGGGACAGGGGACGAGCAGTACTTC.